The 10 T cell receptor beta chains listed next were all sequenced from one sample in a study of T cells after yellow fever vaccination. TCRdb used MiXCR to reprocess the 5' RACE reads, holding one entry per CDR3 protein. The sample lists 250,000 to 400,000 distinct CDR3 sequences; 3.5% to 4.5% were seen once. This specimen consisted of PBMCs, obtained 15 days after the yellow fever booster vaccination. These receptors originate from a man younger than 35 who received the YFV17D yellow fever vaccine.

This clonotype was detected only a few times. The chain couples TRBV6-2 or TRBV6-3 to TRBJ2-1, with 8 positions matching TRBD1. The CDR3 runs 12 residues. V shed 5 bases and J 9 bases; nucleotides not matched to a gene: 3. The germline CDR1 and CDR2 sequences are MNHEY and SVGEGT. CDR3 loop: CASSPGQGEQFF. Written as DNA, the CDR3 is TGTGCCAGCAGTCCCGGACAGGGTGAGCAGTTCTTC.

This clonotype has a handful of counts. The chain has TRBV5-1 and TRBJ2-3; 11 bases agree with TRBD1. After removal of 4 bases from V and 3 bases from J, the junction contained 7 bases not matched to a gene. This CDR3 has 16 amino acids. Per the germline V gene, CDR1 is SGHRS and CDR2 is YFSETQ. The CDR3 DNA follows: TGCGCCAGCAGCCCTGGACAGGGGGCTTGGACAGATACGCAGTATTTT. Translating it yields CASSPGQGAWTDTQYF.

This clonotype was found many times. The chain is built from TRBV10-3 and TRBJ1-3; a weak D match, TRBD1 (5 bases). V gave up 8 bases and J gave up 0 bases, with 8 bases separating them. Germline CDR1 ENHRY, CDR2 SYGVKD. This CDR3 comprises 13 residues. The CDR3 sequence is CAIQGDSGNTIYF. CDR3 sequence (DNA): TGTGCCATCCAAGGGGACTCTGGAAACACCATATATTTT.

This clonotype was recorded at least ten times. V usage is TRBV12-3 or TRBV12-4 and J usage is TRBJ2-1; 7 nucleotides agree with TRBD1. The CDR3 is 15 residues long. Trimming at V came to 3 bases and at J to 3 bases, leaving 5 bases not matched to a gene. CDR3 nucleotides: TGTGCCAGCAGTTTTGGGGACAGCAACTACAATGAGCAGTTCTTC. Residues: CASSFGDSNYNEQFF.

This clonotype has a count of ten or more. The chain combines TRBV6-1 with TRBJ1-2; unclear D gene. The CDR3 is 13 residues long. V was shortened by 5 bases and J by 7 bases, with 14 bases between the two germline ends. Looked up from germline, CDR1 is MNHNS and CDR2 is SASEGT. The CDR3 here is CASSRHPPLGYTF. For the CDR3, the DNA is TGTGCCAGCAGTCGACACCCGCCGCTTGGCTACACCTTC.

This clonotype occurred many times. The chain joins TRBV3-2 to TRBJ2-5. TRBV3-2 is termed a pseudogene. This CDR3 spans 13 amino acids. The CDR3 loop reads CASSPGFEETQYF. CDR3 in DNA: TGTGCCAGCAGCCCCGGATTTGAAGAGACCCAGTACTTC.

This clonotype has just a few counts. The J gene is TRBJ1-6, the V gene TRBV5-8; no reliable D call. CDR3 size: 15 residues. The V and J ends lost 6 bases and 4 bases respectively, with 14 bases between them. Germline V gene sequence: CDR1 SGHTS, CDR2 YDEGEE. CDR3 DNA sequence: TGTGCCAGCACCTACCCTTGGCAGTATAATTCACCCCTCCACTTT. This codes for CASTYPWQYNSPLHF.

The CDR3 sequence: CSAGDWTGNYGYTF. CDR3 coding DNA: TGCAGTGCGGGTGACTGGACAGGGAACTATGGCTACACCTTC. This rearrangement joins TRBV20-1 to TRBJ1-2; 8 bases align to TRBD1. Per the germline V gene, CDR1 is DFQATT and CDR2 is SNEGSKA (reference sequence). J gave up 2 bases and V 6 bases, and 8 bases lay outside the gene matches. The CDR3 sequence is 14 residues long.

This clonotype has a count of ten or more. The rearrangement uses TRBV7-6 and TRBJ2-6; 10 bases map to TRBD2. The CDR3 loop spans 18 amino acids. Germline V CDR1 and CDR2: SGHVS, FNYEAQ. With 4 bases clipped from V and 0 bases from J, the junction kept 6 bases outside the gene matches. Here the CDR3 DNA reads TGTGCCAGCAGCTCTGACCTAGCGGGGGCCTCTGGGGCCAACGTCCTGACTTTC. Encoded protein: CASSSDLAGASGANVLTF.

This clonotype was seen at least ten times. The CDR3 coding sequence is TGTGCCAGCAGCTTATACCCAGCGGGGGGGCCATTCTCAGATACGCAGTATTTT. Its translation: CASSLYPAGGPFSDTQYF. The rearrangement joins TRBV7-6 to TRBJ2-3; TRBD2 matches at 10 bases. The CDR3 is 18 amino acids. Germline CDR1 and CDR2: SGHVS and FNYEAQ. The V and J ends lost 2 bases and 4 bases, in that order; junction bases with no gene match: 12.